This record concerns one T cell receptor (beta chain) sequence. The method was immunoSEQ multiplex PCR; TCRdb's version includes in-frame clones alone and lacks a portion of them. The sample carries about 120,000 clones, more than 80% recorded once. These data are taken from a study of blood T cell repertoires in COVID-19. Study-wide background: PBMCs, B-cell-depleted T cells, or T cells provided the cDNA or gDNA that made up the material.

This TCR was recovered from a human donor in a cohort sampled during active COVID-19. Material for sequencing was peripheral blood.

The DNA for the CDR3 is TGTGCCAGCAGCTTAACAGGACAGGGAGGAAACGAGCAGTACTTC. This translates into CASSLTGQGGNEQYF. The chain links TRBV7-3 to TRBJ2-7, with 8 bases fitting TRBD1. CDR3 size: 15 residues. The V and J ends lost 0 bases and 5 bases, in that order; junction bases with no gene match: 6. CDR1 and CDR2 from the germline V gene are SGHTA and FQGTGA. The entire variable domain, with the rest obtained from reference TRBV7-3 and TRBJ2-7, is as follows: GAGVSQTPSNKVTEKGKYVELRCDPISGHTALYWYRQSLGQGPEFLIYFQGTGAADDSGLPNDRFFAVRPEGSVSTLKIQRTERGDSAVYLCASSLTGQGGNEQYFGPGTRLTVT.